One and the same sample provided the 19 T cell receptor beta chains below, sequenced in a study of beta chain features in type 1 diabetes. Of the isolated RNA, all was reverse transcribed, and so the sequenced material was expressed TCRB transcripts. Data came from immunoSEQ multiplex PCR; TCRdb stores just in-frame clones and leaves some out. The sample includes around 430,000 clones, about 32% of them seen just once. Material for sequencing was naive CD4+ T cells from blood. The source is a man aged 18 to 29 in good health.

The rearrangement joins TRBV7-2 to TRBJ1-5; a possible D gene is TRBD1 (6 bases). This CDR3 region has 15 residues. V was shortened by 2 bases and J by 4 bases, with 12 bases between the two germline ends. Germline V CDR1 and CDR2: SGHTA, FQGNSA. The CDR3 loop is CASSLLGGFNQPQHF. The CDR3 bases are TGTGCCAGCAGCTTACTAGGGGGTTTTAATCAGCCCCAGCATTTT.

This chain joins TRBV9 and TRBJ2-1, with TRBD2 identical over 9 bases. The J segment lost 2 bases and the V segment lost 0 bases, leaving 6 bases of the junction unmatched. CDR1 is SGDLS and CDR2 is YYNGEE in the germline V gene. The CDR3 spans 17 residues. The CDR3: CASSVGPGTSPYNEQFF. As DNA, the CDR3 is TGTGCCAGCAGCGTAGGGCCGGGGACTAGCCCCTACAATGAGCAGTTCTTC.

The CDR3 region is CASSGNVEVGELFF. CDR3 in DNA: TGTGCCAGCTCCGGGAACGTTGAAGTCGGGGAGCTGTTTTTT. V and J are TRBV11-3 and TRBJ2-2; maybe TRBD2 (5 bases). V was pared by 8 bases and J by 7 bases, with 17 bases between. This CDR3 region has 14 residues. Germline V gives CDR1 SGHNT, CDR2 YENEEA.

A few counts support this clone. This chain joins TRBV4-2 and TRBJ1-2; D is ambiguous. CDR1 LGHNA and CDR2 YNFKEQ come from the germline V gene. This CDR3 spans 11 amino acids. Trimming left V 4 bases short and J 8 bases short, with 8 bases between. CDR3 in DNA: TGTGCCAGCAGCCTAGGCCGCGGCTACACCTTC. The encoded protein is CASSLGRGYTF.

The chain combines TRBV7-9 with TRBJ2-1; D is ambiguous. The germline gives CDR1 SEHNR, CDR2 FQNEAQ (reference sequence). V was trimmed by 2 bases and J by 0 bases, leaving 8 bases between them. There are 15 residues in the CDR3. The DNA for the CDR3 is TGTGCCAGCAGCTTAAGGGCAAACTCCTACAATGAGCAGTTCTTC. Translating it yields CASSLRANSYNEQFF.

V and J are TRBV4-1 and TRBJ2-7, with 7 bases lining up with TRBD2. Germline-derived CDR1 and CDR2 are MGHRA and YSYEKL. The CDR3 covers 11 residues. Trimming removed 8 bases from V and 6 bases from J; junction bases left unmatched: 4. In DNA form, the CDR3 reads TGCGCCAGCTCAGGACTAGTCGAGCAGTACTTC. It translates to CASSGLVEQYF.

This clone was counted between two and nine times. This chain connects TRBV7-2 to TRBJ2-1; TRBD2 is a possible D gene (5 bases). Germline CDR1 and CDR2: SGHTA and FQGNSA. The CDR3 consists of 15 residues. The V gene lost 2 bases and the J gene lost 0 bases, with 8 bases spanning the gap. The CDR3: CASSLRGLSYNEQFF. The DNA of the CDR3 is TGTGCCAGCAGCTTAAGAGGGCTCTCCTACAATGAGCAGTTCTTC.

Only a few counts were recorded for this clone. The DNA of the CDR3 is TGTGCCACCAAAATCGGACAGGGACAGGAGACCCAGTACTTC. Translating gives CATKIGQGQETQYF. The gene calls are TRBV10-3 and TRBJ2-5; TRBD1 agrees at 8 bases. V gave up 10 bases and J gave up 5 bases; unmatched junction bases: 12. CDR1 is ENHRY and CDR2 is SYGVKD in the germline V gene. This CDR3 contains 14 residues.

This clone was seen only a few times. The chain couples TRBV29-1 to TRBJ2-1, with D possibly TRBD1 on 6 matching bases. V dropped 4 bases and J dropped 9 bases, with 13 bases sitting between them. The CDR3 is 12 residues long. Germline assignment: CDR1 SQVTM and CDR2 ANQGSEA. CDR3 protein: CSVGRGIGEQFF. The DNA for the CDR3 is TGCAGCGTTGGTAGGGGGATCGGTGAGCAGTTCTTC.

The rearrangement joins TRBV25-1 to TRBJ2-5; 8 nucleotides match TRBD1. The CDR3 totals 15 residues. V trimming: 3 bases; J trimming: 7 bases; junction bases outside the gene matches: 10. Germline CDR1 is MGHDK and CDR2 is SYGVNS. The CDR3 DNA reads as TGTGCCAGCAGTGACCCGGCAGGGGGCAAGGGGACCCAGTACTTC. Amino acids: CASSDPAGGKGTQYF. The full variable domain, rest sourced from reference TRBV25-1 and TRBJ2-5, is EADIYQTPRYLVIGTGKKITLECSQTMGHDKMYWYQQDPGMELHLIHYSYGVNSTEKGDLSSESTVSRIRTEHFPLTLESARPSHTSQYLCASSDPAGGKGTQYFGPGTRLLVL.

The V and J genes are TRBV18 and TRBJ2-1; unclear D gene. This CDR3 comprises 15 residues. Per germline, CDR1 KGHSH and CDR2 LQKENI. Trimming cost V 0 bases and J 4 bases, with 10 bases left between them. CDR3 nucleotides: TGTGCCAGCTCACCACCGGCAGGTACTTACAATGAGCAGTTCTTC. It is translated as CASSPPAGTYNEQFF.

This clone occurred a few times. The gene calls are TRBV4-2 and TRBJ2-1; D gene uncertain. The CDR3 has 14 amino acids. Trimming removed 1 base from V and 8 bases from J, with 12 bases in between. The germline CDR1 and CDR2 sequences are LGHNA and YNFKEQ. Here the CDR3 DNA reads TGTGCCAGCAGCCAAGGTCTTTTCCCCGATGAGCAGTTCTTC. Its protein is CASSQGLFPDEQFF.

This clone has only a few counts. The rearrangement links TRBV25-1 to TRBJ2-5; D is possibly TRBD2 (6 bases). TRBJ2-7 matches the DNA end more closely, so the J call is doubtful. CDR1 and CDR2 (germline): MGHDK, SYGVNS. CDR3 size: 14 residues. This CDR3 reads CASSESGGSYEQYF. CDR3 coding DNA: TGTGCCAGCAGTGAATCAGGAGGGAGCTACGAGCAGTACTTC.

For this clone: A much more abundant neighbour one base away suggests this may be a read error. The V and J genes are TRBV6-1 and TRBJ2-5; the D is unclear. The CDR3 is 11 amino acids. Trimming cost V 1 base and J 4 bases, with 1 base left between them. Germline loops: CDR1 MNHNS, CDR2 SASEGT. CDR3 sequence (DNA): TGTGCCAGCAGTGAAGGAGAGACCCAGTACTTC. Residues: CASSEGETQYF.

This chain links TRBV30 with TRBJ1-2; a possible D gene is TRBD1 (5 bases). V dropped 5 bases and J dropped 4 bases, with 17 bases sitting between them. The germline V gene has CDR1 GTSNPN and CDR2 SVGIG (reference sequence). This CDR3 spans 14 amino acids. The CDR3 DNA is TGTGCCTGGGAACCGGGACCTGGGGGCTATGGCTACACCTTC. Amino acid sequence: CAWEPGPGGYGYTF.

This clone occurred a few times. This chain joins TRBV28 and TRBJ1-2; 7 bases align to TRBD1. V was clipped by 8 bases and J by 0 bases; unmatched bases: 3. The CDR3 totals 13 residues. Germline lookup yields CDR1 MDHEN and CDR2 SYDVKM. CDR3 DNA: TGTGCCAGCGGGGACAGAACTAACTATGGCTACACCTTC. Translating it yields CASGDRTNYGYTF.

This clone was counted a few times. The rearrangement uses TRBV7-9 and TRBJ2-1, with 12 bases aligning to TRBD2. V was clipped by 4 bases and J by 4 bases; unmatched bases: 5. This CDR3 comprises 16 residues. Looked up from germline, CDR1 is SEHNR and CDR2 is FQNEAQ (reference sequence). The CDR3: CASSWTSGTNYNEQFF. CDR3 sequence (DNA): TGTGCCAGCAGCTGGACTAGCGGGACAAATTACAATGAGCAGTTCTTC.

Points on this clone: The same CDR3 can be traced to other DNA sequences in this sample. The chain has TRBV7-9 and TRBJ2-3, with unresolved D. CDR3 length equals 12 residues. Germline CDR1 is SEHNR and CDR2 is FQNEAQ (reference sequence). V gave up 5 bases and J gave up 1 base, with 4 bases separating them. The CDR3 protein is CASSSRTDTQYF. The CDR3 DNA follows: TGTGCCAGCAGCAGCCGCACAGATACGCAGTATTTT.

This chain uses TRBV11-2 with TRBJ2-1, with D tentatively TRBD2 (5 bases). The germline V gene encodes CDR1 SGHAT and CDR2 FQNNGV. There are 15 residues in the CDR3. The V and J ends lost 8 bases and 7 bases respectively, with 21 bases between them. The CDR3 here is CASRRPGNPWNEQFF. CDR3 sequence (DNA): TGTGCCAGCCGAAGGCCCGGGAACCCCTGGAATGAGCAGTTCTTC.